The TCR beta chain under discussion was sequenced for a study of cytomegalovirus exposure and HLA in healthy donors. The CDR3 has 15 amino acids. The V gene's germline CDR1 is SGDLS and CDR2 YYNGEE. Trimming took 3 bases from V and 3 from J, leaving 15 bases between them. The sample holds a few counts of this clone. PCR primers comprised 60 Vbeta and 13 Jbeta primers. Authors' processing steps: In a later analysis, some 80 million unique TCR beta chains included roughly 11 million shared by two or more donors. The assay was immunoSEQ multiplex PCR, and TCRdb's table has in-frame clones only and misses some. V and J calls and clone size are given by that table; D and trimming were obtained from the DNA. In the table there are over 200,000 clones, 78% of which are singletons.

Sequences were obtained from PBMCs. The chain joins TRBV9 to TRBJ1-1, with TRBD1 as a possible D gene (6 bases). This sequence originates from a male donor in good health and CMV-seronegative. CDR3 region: CASSDLSTGDTEAFF. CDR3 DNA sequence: TGTGCCAGCAGCGACCTATCGACAGGAGACACTGAAGCTTTCTTT.